The 25 T cell receptor beta chains presented below share a single source sample, sequenced in a study of cytomegalovirus exposure and HLA in healthy donors. The protocol was immunoSEQ multiplex PCR, while the TCRdb copy is restricted to in-frame clones and leaves out a portion. The table lists around 250,000 clones, 90% of them singletons. The sequencing sample was made of PBMCs. These receptors were obtained from a woman aged 18-29 years in good health and CMV-seronegative.

The V and J genes are TRBV5-1 and TRBJ2-2; perhaps TRBD1 as D (6 bases). The V end lost 1 base, the J end lost 0 bases, and 16 bases lay between the germline ends. From germline, CDR1 is SGHRS and CDR2 YFSETQ. The CDR3 is 18 amino acids. CDR3 nucleotides: TGCGCCAGCAGCTTGACGATTCAGGGGCTCCCGAACACCGGGGAGCTGTTTTTT. Its translation is CASSLTIQGLPNTGELFF.

This clone showed up just a few times. The genes are TRBV11-2 and TRBJ1-2; no reliable D call. Germline V gene lookup returns CDR1 SGHAT and CDR2 FQNNGV. The V end was cut by 5 bases, the J end by 3 bases, with 4 bases between. The CDR3 is 11 amino acids. The CDR3 bases are TGTGCCAGCAGCCCGGACTATGGCTACACCTTC. Its protein is CASSPDYGYTF.

The genes are TRBV4-3 and TRBJ2-5; 11 bases fit TRBD2. Germline assignment: CDR1 LGHNA and CDR2 YSLEER. The CDR3 has 15 residues. J gave up 1 base and V 4 bases, and 2 bases lay outside the gene matches. CDR3 protein: CASSLSGGAQETQYF. The DNA of the CDR3 is TGCGCCAGCAGCCTTAGCGGGGGGGCCCAAGAGACCCAGTACTTC.

This clone was detected once. The chain is built from TRBV6-1 and TRBJ2-2, with D perhaps TRBD2 (5 bases). CDR3 size: 17 residues. Per the germline V gene, CDR1 is MNHNS and CDR2 is SASEGT. V gave up 3 bases and J gave up 1 base, with 15 bases separating them. The CDR3 protein is CASSDGPSEENTGELFF. CDR3 coding DNA: TGTGCCAGCAGTGATGGCCCATCGGAGGAGAACACCGGGGAGCTGTTTTTT.

In DNA, the CDR3 is TGCGCCAGCAGCCTTGGGACAGGGAAGTACGAGCAGTACTTC. It specifies CASSLGTGKYEQYF. V and J are TRBV4-3 and TRBJ2-7; 9 bases line up with TRBD1. J lost 4 bases, V lost 4 bases, and 5 bases had no gene match. There are 14 residues in the CDR3. CDR1 LGHNA and CDR2 YSLEER come from the germline V gene.

The rearrangement joins TRBV2 to TRBJ1-1; 7 bases agree with TRBD1. The CDR3 has 15 residues. CDR1 and CDR2 from the germline V gene are SNHLY and FYNNEI. V dropped 6 bases and J dropped 1; count of bases not matched to a gene: 8. The CDR3 reads CASSRGTAPNTEAFF. The CDR3 nucleotides read TGTGCCAGCAGCCGAGGGACAGCTCCGAACACTGAAGCTTTCTTT.

This clone has a single count. The chain recombines TRBV28 with TRBJ1-2, with 10 bases aligning to TRBD1. In germline, CDR1 is MDHEN, CDR2 SYDVKM. There are 16 residues in the CDR3. The V and J ends lost 5 bases and 8 bases, in that order; junction bases with no gene match: 14. The CDR3 loop is CASSTTTGGVGYGYTF. The CDR3 bases are TGTGCCAGCAGTACTACGACAGGGGGCGTAGGCTACGGCTACACCTTC.

A single count supports this clone. J is TRBJ2-5 and V is TRBV7-3; 8 bases are a match to TRBD2. Germline-derived CDR1 and CDR2 are SGHTA and FQGTGA. The CDR3 is 14 amino acids. V trimming: 3 bases; J trimming: 4 bases; junction bases outside the gene matches: 4. The CDR3 loop reads CASSFTGGRETQYF. For the CDR3, the DNA is TGTGCCAGCAGCTTTACGGGGGGGCGAGAGACCCAGTACTTC.

V is TRBV28 and J is TRBJ2-2; D is possibly TRBD2 (5 bases). CDR3 size: 14 residues. CDR1 and CDR2 (germline): MDHEN, SYDVKM. Trimming removed 5 bases from V and 7 bases from J, with 14 bases in between. DNA for the CDR3: TGTGCCAGCAGTGTTAATAGCGACCTCGGGGAGCTGTTTTTT. Its protein product is CASSVNSDLGELFF.

A single count supports this clone. This chain joins TRBV18 and TRBJ1-2; D is perhaps TRBD1 (6 bases). Germline CDR1 KGHSH, CDR2 LQKENI. Trimming removed 6 bases from V and 0 bases from J, with 20 bases in between. The length of the CDR3 is 17 residues. CDR3 protein: CASSQSTGSLANYGYTF. CDR3 bases: TGTGCCAGCTCCCAGTCGACAGGTTCCCTGGCTAACTATGGCTACACCTTC.

This clone was detected once. This rearrangement joins TRBV18 to TRBJ1-2; TRBD1 aligns across 7 bases. Per germline, CDR1 KGHSH and CDR2 LQKENI. This CDR3 has 17 residues. Trimming took 3 bases from V and 8 from J; bases not matched to a gene: 18. The CDR3: CASSPDPDRVLTWGYTF. CDR3 in DNA: TGTGCCAGCTCACCCGATCCAGACAGGGTCCTGACTTGGGGCTACACCTTC.

The DNA of the CDR3 is TGCAGCGTTGCGAAGGAGGGTATGAACACTGAAGCTTTCTTT. This translates into CSVAKEGMNTEAFF. This chain uses TRBV29-1 with TRBJ1-1; D gene uncertain. The V gene's germline CDR1 is SQVTM and CDR2 ANQGSEA. The CDR3 loop spans 14 amino acids. V was clipped by 4 bases and J by 0 bases, with 12 bases between them.

The CDR3 region has the DNA TGTGCCAGCAGCCCTAGGGACAGGGGACTTGGCTACACCTTC. It codes for CASSPRDRGLGYTF. This rearrangement joins TRBV7-9 to TRBJ1-2; the match to TRBD1 covers 10 bases. The V segment lost 5 bases and the J segment 7 bases; nucleotides outside the gene matches: 7. Germline V CDR1 and CDR2: SEHNR, FQNEAQ (reference sequence). This CDR3 contains 14 residues.

The V gene is TRBV11-2, the J gene TRBJ1-1; TRBD1 agrees at 7 bases. CDR1 and CDR2 from the germline V gene are SGHAT and FQNNGV. CDR3 length: 13 amino acids. V was clipped by 0 bases and J by 9 bases; unmatched bases: 4. CDR3 DNA sequence: TGTGCCAGCAGCTTAGATAGACAGGGCAAAGCTTTCTTT. Amino acid sequence: CASSLDRQGKAFF.

V is TRBV21-1 and J is TRBJ1-3; TRBD1 is the table's D call, not checked against the DNA. TRBV21-1 is a pseudogene segment. The CDR3 is 18 residues long. In DNA, the CDR3 is TGTGCCAGCAGTATTAGGACAGGCGCGATACTCTCTGGAAACACCATATATTTT. Amino acids: CASSIRTGAILSGNTIYF.

The J gene is TRBJ2-5, the V gene TRBV4-1; TRBD2 might be the D (6 bases). The V gene lost 8 bases and the J gene lost 5 bases, with 15 bases spanning the gap. This CDR3 comprises 13 residues. Germline assignment: CDR1 MGHRA and CDR2 YSYEKL. The CDR3 spells CASALGAGETQYF. CDR3 in DNA: TGCGCCAGCGCCCTTGGGGCGGGGGAGACCCAGTACTTC.

The genes are TRBV6-1 and TRBJ1-5, with a weak D call TRBD1 (6 bases). Germline V gene sequence: CDR1 MNHNS, CDR2 SASEGT. This CDR3 region has 13 residues. V shed 5 bases and J shed 7 bases, with 12 bases lying between them. For the CDR3, the DNA is TGTGCCAGCAGTCAGGGGAGAGGGCAGCCCCAGCATTTT. Protein sequence: CASSQGRGQPQHF.

The chain carries TRBV4-3 and TRBJ2-3; 12 nucleotides match TRBD2. CDR1 and CDR2 from the germline V gene are LGHNA and YSLEER. CDR3 size: 17 residues. Germline trimming cut 5 bases from V and 4 bases from J; bases unmatched to any gene: 10. The CDR3: CASSGLRASGGADTQYF. CDR3 DNA sequence: TGCGCCAGCAGCGGACTCCGGGCTAGCGGGGGGGCAGATACGCAGTATTTT.

This chain links TRBV27 with TRBJ2-4, with D possibly matching TRBD2 (5 bases). Trimming pared 5 bases from V and 0 bases from J, leaving 14 bases between. Germline CDR1 is MNHEY and CDR2 is SMNVEV (reference sequence). This CDR3 spans 16 amino acids. The CDR3 reads CASSPGLNLAKNIQYF. Here the CDR3 DNA reads TGTGCCAGCAGTCCCGGACTCAACCTAGCCAAAAACATTCAGTACTTC.

The rearrangement links TRBV28 to TRBJ1-5, with D tentatively TRBD1 (5 bases). This CDR3 spans 14 amino acids. CDR1 MDHEN and CDR2 SYDVKM come from the germline V gene. V dropped 7 bases and J dropped 2 bases, with 12 bases sitting between them. The chain's CDR3 is CASTPGGGNQPQHF. The CDR3 bases are TGTGCCAGCACCCCGGGGGGGGGCAATCAGCCCCAGCATTTT.

The chain combines TRBV11-3 with TRBJ2-3; the match to TRBD2 covers 11 bases. The CDR3 runs to 14 residues. Unmatched junction bases numbered 2, after V lost 5 bases and J lost 4 bases. CDR1 and CDR2 from the germline V gene are SGHNT and YENEEA. The CDR3 DNA follows: TGTGCCAGCAGCCTAGCGGGGGGTTCAGATACGCAGTATTTT. Its translation: CASSLAGGSDTQYF.

The chain joins TRBV7-2 to TRBJ1-1; D call uncertain. From germline, CDR1 is SGHTA and CDR2 FQGNSA. V was trimmed by 3 bases and J by 4 bases, leaving 18 bases between them. The CDR3 is made up of 16 amino acids. The CDR3 loop is CASSFSSLRLSTEAFF. As DNA, the CDR3 is TGTGCCAGCAGCTTTTCTTCTCTCAGGTTGTCCACTGAAGCTTTCTTT.

This clone was detected only once. The rearrangement joins TRBV10-1 to TRBJ2-7, with D possibly being TRBD2 (7 bases). V lost 3 bases, J lost 4 bases, and 10 bases lay in between. This CDR3 comprises 13 residues. The germline V gene encodes CDR1 WNHNN and CDR2 SYGVQD (reference sequence). CDR3 amino acids: CASSEGRGYEQYF. CDR3 sequence (DNA): TGCGCCAGCAGTGAAGGGAGGGGGTACGAGCAGTACTTC.

The chain couples TRBV7-2 to TRBJ2-5, with 9 bases lining up with TRBD2. Trimming took 2 bases from V and 5 from J; bases not matched to a gene: 6. Looked up from germline, CDR1 is SGHTA and CDR2 is FQGNSA. There are 15 residues in the CDR3. CDR3 in amino acids: CASSLLAGGPETQYF. The CDR3 bases are TGTGCCAGCAGCTTACTTGCGGGGGGGCCCGAGACCCAGTACTTC.

The genes are TRBV15 and TRBJ2-3; perhaps TRBD1 as D (6 bases). Germline values: CDR1 LNHNV, CDR2 YYDKDF (reference sequence). The CDR3 is 18 residues long. The V and J ends lost 4 bases and 3 bases respectively, with 23 bases between them. Here the CDR3 DNA reads TGTGCCACCAGCACTAACATCAATGGGATAGGGGGAACAGATACGCAGTATTTT. This encodes CATSTNINGIGGTDTQYF.